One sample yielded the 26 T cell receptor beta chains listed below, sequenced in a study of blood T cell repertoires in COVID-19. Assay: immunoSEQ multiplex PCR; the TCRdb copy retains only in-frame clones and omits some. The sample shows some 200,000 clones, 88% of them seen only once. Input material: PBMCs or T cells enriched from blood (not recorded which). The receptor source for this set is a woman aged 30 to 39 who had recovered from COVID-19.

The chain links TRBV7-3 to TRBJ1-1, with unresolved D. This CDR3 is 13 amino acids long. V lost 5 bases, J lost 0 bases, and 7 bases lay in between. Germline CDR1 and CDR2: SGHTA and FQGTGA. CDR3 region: CASSPGLNTEAFF. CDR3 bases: TGTGCCAGCAGCCCAGGATTGAACACTGAAGCTTTCTTT.

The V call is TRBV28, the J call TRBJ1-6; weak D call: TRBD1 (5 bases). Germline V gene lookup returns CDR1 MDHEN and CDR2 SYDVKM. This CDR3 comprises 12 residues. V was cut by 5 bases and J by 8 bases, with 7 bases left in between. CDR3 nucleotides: TGTGCCAGCAGTCGGGGGTATTCACCCCTCCACTTT. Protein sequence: CASSRGYSPLHF.

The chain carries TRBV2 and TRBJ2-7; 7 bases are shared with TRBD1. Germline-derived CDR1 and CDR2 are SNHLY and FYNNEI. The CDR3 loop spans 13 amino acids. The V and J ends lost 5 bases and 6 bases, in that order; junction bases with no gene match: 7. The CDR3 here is CASSPTGLGEQYF. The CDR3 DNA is TGTGCCAGCAGTCCGACAGGGCTAGGCGAGCAGTACTTC.

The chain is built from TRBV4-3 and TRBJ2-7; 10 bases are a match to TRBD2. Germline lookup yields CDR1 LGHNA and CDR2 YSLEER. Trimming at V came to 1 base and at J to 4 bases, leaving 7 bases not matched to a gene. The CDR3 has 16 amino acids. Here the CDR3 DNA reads TGCGCCAGCAGCCAAGTTGTGCTAGCGGGGGATTACGAGCAGTACTTC. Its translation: CASSQVVLAGDYEQYF.

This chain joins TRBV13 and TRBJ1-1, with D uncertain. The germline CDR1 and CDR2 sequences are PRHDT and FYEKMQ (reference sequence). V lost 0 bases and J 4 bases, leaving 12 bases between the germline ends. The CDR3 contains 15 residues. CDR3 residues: CASSLGLNLPTEAFF. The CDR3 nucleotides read TGTGCCAGCAGCTTAGGCCTTAATCTCCCCACTGAAGCTTTCTTT. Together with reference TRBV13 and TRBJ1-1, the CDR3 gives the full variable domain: AAGVIQSPRHLIKEKRETATLKCYPIPRHDTVYWYQQGPGQDPQFLISFYEKMQSDKGSIPDRFSAQQFSDYHSELNMSSLELGDSALYFCASSLGLNLPTEAFFGQGTRLTVV.

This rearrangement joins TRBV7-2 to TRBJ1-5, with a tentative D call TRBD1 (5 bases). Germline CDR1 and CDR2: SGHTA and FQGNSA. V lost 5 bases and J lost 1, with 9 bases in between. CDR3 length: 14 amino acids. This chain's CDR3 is CASSVDISNQPQHF. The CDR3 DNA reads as TGTGCCAGCAGCGTGGACATAAGCAATCAGCCCCAGCATTTT.

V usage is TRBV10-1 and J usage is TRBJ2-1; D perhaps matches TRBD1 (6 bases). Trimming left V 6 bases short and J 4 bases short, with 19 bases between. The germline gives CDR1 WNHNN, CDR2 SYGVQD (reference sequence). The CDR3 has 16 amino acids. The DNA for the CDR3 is TGCGCCAGCAGCCCTACCCGGGACAAGACGTACAATGAGCAGTTCTTC. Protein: CASSPTRDKTYNEQFF.

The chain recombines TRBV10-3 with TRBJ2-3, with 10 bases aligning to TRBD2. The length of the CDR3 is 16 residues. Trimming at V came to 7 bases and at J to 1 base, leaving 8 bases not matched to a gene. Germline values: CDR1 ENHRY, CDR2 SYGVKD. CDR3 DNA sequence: TGTGCCATCACGCTGGCCGGGACTAGCGGCACAGATACGCAGTATTTT. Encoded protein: CAITLAGTSGTDTQYF.

CDR3 loop: CASSLDRGLGETQYF. The CDR3 region has the DNA TGTGCCAGCAGCCTGGACAGGGGGCTGGGGGAGACCCAGTACTTC. This chain joins TRBV5-6 and TRBJ2-5, with 11 bases that match TRBD1. Germline assignment: CDR1 SGHDT and CDR2 YYEEEE. The CDR3 is 15 residues long. Losses at the gene ends were 4 bases for V and 5 bases for J; bases not matched to a gene: 7.

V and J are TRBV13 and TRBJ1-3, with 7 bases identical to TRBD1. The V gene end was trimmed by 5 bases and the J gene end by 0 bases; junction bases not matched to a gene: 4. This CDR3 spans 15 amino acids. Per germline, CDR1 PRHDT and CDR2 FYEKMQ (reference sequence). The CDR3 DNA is TGTGCCAGCAGCCCAGACAGGGTCTCTGGAAACACCATATATTTT. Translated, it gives CASSPDRVSGNTIYF.

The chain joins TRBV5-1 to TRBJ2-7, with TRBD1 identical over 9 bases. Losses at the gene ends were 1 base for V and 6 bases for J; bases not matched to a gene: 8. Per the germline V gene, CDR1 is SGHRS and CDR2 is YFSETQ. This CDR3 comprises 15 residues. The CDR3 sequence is CASSLQGQGQGEQYF. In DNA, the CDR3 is TGCGCCAGCAGCTTGCAGGGACAGGGTCAAGGCGAGCAGTACTTC.

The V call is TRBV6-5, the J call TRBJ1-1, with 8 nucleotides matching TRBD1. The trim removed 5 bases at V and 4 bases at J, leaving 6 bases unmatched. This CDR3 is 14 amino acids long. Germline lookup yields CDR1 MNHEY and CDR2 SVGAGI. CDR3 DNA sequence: TGTGCCAGCAGTACGGACAGGGTGACCACTGAAGCTTTCTTT. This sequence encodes CASSTDRVTTEAFF.

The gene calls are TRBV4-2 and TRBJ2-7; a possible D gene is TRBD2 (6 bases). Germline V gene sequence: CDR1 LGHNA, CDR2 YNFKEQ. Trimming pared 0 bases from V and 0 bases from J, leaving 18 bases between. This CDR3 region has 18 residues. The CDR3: CASSQDIRGLDSSYEQYF. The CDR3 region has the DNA TGTGCCAGCAGCCAAGATATAAGGGGACTCGACAGCTCCTACGAGCAGTACTTC.

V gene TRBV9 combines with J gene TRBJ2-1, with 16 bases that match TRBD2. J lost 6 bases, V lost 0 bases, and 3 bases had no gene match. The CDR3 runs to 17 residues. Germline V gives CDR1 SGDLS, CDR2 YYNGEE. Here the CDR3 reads CASSVAGTSGGANEQFF. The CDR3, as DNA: TGTGCCAGCAGCGTAGCCGGGACTAGCGGGGGGGCCAATGAGCAGTTCTTC.

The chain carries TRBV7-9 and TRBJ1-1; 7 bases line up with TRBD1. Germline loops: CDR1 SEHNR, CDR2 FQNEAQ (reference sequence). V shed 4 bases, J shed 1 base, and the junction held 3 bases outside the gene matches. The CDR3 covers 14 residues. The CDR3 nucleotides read TGTGCCAGCAGCTACCGGGACAGGAACACTGAAGCTTTCTTT. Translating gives CASSYRDRNTEAFF.

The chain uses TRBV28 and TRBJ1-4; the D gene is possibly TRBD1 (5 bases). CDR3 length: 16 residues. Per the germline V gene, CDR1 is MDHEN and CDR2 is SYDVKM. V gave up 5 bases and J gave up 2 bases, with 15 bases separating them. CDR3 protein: CASSLDSLGTNEKLFF. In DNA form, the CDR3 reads TGTGCCAGCAGTCTTGACAGCCTTGGGACTAATGAAAAACTGTTTTTT. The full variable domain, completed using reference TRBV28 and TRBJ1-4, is DVKVTQSSRYLVKRTGEKVFLECVQDMDHENMFWYRQDPGLGLRLIYFSYDVKMKEKGDIPEGYSVSREKKERFSLILESASTNQTSMYLCASSLDSLGTNEKLFFGSGTQLSVL.

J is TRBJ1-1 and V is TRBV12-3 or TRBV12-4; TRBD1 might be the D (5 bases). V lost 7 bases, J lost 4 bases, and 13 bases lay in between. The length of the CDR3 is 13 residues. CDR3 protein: CASTQNQGTEAFF. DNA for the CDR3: TGTGCCAGCACACAAAACCAGGGCACTGAAGCTTTCTTT.

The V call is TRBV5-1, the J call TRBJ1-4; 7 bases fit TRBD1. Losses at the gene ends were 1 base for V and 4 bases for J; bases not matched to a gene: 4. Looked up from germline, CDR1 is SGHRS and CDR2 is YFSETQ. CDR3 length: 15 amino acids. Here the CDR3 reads CASSLTGDFNEKLFF. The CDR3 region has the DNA TGCGCCAGCAGCTTGACAGGGGACTTTAATGAAAAACTGTTTTTT.

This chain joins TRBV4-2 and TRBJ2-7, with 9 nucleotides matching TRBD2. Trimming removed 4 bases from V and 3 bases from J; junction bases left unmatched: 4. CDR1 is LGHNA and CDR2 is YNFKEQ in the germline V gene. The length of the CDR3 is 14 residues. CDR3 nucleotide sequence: TGTGCCAGCAGCCCTACAGCGGGGGGCTACGAGCAGTACTTC. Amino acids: CASSPTAGGYEQYF.

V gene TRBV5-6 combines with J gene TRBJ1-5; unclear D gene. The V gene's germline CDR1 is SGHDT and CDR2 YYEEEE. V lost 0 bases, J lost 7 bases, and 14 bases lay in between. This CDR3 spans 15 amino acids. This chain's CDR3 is CASSLGGSGYQPQHF. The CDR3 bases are TGTGCCAGCAGCTTGGGAGGGTCCGGGTACCAGCCCCAGCATTTT.

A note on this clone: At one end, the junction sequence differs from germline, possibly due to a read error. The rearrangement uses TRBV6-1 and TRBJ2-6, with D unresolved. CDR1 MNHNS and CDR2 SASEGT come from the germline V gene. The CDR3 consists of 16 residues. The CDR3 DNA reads TGTGCCAGCAATGAAACCCCTAATCCTGGGGCCAACGTCCTGACTTTC. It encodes CASNETPNPGANVLTF.

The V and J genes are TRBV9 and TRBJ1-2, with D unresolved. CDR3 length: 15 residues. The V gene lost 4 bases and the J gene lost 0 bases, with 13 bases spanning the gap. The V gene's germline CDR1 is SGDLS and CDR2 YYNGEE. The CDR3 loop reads CASSPFTQTNYGYTF. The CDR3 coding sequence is TGTGCCAGCAGCCCATTCACTCAAACTAACTATGGCTACACCTTC.

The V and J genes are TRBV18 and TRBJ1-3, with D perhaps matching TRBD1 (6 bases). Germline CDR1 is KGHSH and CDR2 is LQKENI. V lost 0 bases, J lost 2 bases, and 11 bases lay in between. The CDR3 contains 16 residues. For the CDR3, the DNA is TGTGCCAGCTCACCACCGTTGACAGGCACTGGAAACACCATATATTTT. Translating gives CASSPPLTGTGNTIYF.

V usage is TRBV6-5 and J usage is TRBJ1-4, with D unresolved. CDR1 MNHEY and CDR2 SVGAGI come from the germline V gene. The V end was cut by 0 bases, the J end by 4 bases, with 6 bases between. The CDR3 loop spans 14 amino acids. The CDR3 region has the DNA TGTGCCAGCAGTTACTCGAACGGTAATGAAAAACTGTTTTTT. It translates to CASSYSNGNEKLFF.

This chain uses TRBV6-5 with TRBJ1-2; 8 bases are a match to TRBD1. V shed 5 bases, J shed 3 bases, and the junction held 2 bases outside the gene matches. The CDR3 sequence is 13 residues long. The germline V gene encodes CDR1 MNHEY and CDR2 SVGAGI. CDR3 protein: CASSKDRDYGYTF. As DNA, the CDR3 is TGTGCCAGCAGTAAGGACAGGGACTATGGCTACACCTTC.

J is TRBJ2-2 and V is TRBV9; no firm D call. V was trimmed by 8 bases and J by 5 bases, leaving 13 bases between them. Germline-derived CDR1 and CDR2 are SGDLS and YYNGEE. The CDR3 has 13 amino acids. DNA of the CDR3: TGTGCCAGTTCCCCGGGTCCGACCGGGGAGCTGTTTTTT. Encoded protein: CASSPGPTGELFF.